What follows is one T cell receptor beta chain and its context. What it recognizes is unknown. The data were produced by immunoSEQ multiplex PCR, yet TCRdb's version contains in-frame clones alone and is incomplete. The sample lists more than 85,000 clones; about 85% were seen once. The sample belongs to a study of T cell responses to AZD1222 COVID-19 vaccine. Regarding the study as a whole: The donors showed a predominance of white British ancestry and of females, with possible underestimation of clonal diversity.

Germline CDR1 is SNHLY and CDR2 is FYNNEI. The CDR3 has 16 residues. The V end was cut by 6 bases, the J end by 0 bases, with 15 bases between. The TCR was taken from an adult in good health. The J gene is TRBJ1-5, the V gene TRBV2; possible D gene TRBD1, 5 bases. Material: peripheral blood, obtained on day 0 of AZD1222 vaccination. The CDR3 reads CASSPDGTYSNQPQHF. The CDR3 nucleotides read TGTGCCAGCAGCCCCGACGGGACTTATAGCAATCAGCCCCAGCATTTT.